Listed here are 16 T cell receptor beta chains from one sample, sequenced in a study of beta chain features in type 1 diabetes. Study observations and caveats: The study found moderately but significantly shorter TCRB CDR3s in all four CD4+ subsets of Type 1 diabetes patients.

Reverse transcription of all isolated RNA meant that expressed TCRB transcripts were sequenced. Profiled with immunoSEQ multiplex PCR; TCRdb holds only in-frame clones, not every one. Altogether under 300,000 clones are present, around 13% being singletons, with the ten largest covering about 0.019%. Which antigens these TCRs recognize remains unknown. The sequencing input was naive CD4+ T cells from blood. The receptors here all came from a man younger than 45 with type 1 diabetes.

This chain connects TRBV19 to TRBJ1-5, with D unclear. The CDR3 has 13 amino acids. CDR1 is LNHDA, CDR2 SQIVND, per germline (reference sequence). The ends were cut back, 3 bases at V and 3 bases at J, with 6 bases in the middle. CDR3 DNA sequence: TGTGCCAGTAGTATTTCAGACAATCAGCCCCAGCATTTT. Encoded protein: CASSISDNQPQHF.

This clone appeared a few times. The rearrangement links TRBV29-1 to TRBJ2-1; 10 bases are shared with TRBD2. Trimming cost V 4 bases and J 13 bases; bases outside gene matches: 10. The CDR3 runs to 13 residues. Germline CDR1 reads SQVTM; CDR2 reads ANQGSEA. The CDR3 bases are TGCAGCGTTGGTGCTAGCGGGAGTCGAGGACAGTTCTTC. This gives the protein CSVGASGSRGQFF.

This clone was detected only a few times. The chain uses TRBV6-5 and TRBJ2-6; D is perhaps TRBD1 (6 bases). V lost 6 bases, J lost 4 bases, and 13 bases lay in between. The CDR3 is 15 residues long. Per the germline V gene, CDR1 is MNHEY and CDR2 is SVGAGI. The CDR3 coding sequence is TGTGCCAGCAGACCCACAGGGCCGGGGGCCAACGTCCTGACTTTC. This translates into CASRPTGPGANVLTF.

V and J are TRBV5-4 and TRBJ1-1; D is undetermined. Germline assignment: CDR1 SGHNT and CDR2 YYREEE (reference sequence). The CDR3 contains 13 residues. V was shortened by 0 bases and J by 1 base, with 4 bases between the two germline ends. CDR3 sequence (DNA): TGTGCCAGCAGCTTGGGCGGGAACACTGAAGCTTTCTTT. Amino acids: CASSLGGNTEAFF.

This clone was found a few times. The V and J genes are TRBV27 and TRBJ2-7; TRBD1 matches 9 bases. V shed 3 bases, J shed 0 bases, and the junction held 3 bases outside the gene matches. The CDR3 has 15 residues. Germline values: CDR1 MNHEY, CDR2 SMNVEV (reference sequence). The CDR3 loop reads CASSFGGQGSYEQYF. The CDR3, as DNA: TGTGCCAGCAGTTTTGGGGGACAGGGCTCCTACGAGCAGTACTTC.

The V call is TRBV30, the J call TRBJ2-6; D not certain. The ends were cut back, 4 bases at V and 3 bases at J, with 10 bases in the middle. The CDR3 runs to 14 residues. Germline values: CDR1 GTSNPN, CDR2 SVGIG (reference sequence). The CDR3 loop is CAWTAAGGANVLTF. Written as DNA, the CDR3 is TGTGCCTGGACGGCCGCAGGTGGGGCCAACGTCCTGACTTTC. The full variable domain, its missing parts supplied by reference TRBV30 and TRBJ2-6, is SQTIHQWPATLVQPVGSPLSLECTVEGTSNPNLYWYRQAAGRGLQLLFYSVGIGQISSEVPQNLSASRPQDRQFILSSKKLLLSDSGFYLCAWTAAGGANVLTFGAGSRLTVL.

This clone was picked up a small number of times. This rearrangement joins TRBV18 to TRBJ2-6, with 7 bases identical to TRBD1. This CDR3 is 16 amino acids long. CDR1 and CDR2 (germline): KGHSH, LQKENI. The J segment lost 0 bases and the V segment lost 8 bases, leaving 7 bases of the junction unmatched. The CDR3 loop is CASGDRVFSGANVLTF. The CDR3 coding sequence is TGTGCCAGCGGCGACAGGGTCTTCTCTGGGGCCAACGTCCTGACTTTC.

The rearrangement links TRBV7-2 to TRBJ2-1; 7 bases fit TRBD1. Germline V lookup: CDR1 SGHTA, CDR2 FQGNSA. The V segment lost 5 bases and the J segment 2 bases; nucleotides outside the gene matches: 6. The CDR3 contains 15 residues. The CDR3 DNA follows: TGTGCCAGCAGCCTGACAGGGAATACCTACAATGAGCAGTTCTTC. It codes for CASSLTGNTYNEQFF.

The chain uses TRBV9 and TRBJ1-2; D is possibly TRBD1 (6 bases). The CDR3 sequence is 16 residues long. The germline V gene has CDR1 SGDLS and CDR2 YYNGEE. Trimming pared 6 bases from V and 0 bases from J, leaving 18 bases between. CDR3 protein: CASNSGTPGANYGYTF. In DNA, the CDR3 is TGTGCCAGCAACTCGGGGACCCCAGGGGCTAACTATGGCTACACCTTC.

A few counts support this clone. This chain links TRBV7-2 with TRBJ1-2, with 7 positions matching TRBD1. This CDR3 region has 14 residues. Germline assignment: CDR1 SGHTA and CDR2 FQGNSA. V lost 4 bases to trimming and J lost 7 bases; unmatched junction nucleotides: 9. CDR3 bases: TGTGCCAGCAGCTCCCCGGAGGGGGCGGGTGGCTACACCTTC. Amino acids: CASSSPEGAGGYTF.

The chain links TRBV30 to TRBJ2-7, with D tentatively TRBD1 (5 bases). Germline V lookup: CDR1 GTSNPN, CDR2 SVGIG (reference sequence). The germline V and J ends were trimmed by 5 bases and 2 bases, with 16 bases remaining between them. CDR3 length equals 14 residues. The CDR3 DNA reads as TGTGCCTGGGACCCCCACAGGTCCACCTACGAGCAGTACTTC. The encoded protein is CAWDPHRSTYEQYF.

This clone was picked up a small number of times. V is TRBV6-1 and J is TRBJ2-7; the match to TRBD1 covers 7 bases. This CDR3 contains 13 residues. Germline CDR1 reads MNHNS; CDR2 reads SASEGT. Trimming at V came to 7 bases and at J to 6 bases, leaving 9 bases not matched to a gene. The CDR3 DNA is TGTGCCAGCACCCTTACAGGGGCCATCGAGCAGTACTTC. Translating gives CASTLTGAIEQYF.

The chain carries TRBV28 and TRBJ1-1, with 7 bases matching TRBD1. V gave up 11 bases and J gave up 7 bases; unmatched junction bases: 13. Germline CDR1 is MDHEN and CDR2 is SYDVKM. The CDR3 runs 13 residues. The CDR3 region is CASSVQGGFEAFF. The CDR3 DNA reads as TGTGCCTCAAGCGTCCAAGGGGGCTTTGAAGCTTTCTTT.

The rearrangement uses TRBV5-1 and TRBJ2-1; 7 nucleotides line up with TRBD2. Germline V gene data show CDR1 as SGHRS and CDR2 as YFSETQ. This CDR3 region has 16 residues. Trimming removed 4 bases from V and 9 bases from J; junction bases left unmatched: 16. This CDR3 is CASSVTGTTQSGEQFF. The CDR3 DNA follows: TGCGCCAGCAGCGTGACCGGGACTACTCAATCGGGTGAGCAGTTCTTC.

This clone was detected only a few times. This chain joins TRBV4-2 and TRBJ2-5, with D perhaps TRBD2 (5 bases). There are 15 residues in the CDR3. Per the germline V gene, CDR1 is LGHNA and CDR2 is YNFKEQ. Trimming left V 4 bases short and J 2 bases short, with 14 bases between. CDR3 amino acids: CASSLSLSGQETQYF. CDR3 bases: TGTGCCAGCAGCCTCAGCCTGTCGGGACAAGAGACCCAGTACTTC.

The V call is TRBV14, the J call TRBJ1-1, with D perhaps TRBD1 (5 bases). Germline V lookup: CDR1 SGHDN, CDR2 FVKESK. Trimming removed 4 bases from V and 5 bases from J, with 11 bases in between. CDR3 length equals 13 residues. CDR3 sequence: CASSRGARTEAFF. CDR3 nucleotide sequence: TGTGCCAGCAGCCGTGGGGCGCGAACTGAAGCTTTCTTT.